The entry that follows covers one T cell receptor beta chain sequence. These data belong to a study of tumour-infiltrating T cells in Burkitt lymphoma. Germline CDR1 reads SGHAT; CDR2 reads FQNNGV. CDR3 length equals 13 residues. The V gene end was trimmed by 4 bases and the J gene end by 7 bases; junction bases not matched to a gene: 7. Sequenced by immunoSEQ multiplex PCR; TCRdb stores in-frame clones only, minus some. The table has tens of thousands of clones, around 32% seen once; the top ten hold around 3%. This clonotype was sampled from a human donor with Burkitt lymphoma. This chain joins TRBV11-2 and TRBJ2-7; 7 bases map to TRBD2. The specimen sequenced was tumor tissue. CDR3 in amino acids: CASSWGGPGEQYF. Written as DNA, the CDR3 is TGTGCCAGCAGCTGGGGGGGACCTGGTGAGCAGTACTTC.